A single count supports the clone carrying this T cell receptor (beta chain). The antigen remains unidentified. The CDR3 is 14 amino acids. V lost 0 bases, J lost 6 bases, and 9 bases lay in between. The germline V gene has CDR1 GTSNPN and CDR2 SVGIG (reference sequence). Following extraction, RNA underwent reverse transcription to cDNA, which served as the sequencing template. Assay used: immunoSEQ multiplex PCR; TCRdb lists only in-frame clones, some missing. Among some 180,000 clones, roughly 60% were seen once, and the ten largest hold 1.7%. The sample originates from a study of CD8+ T cells in alopecia areata. Study details: The study gave treated patients oral tofacitinib at 5 to 10 mg twice daily. Regarding the study as a whole: Higher clonality than in normal scalp was seen in lesional scalp, especially alopecia totalis/universalis.

Obtained from alopecia areata patients were lesional scalp punch biopsies along with peripheral blood. Using a FACSAria, the CD4+ and CD8+ T cells were sorted from the PBMCs. The receptor was isolated from a human donor with alopecia areata. This chain uses TRBV30 with TRBJ1-6, with a possible D match to TRBD1 (6 bases). The specimen was CD4+ T cells sorted from blood, collected at week 0. The CDR3 DNA reads as TGTGCCTGGAGTGTTGGCAGGGGTAATTCACCCCTCCACTTT. This codes for CAWSVGRGNSPLHF.